A selection of T cell receptor beta chains follows, all from one sample in a study of identical twins. MiXCR was run by TCRdb on the 5' RACE reads, yielding one entry per CDR3 protein. The sample carries around 340,000 distinct CDR3 sequences, around 9% recorded once. The sequencing input was naive T cells sorted from blood. All receptors come from a woman in her forties or fifties in good health. CDR3s include the opening cysteine and the closing phenylalanine or tryptophan. Fields, in order: D gene, V gene, clone size, J gene, CDR3 DNA, CDR3 protein. A D gene is named only where the DNA matches it firmly. Clone sizes are given selectively: once, few, many, or a class where the clone is expanded.

d_call: TRBD1; v_call: TRBV7-3; clone_size: many; j_call: TRBJ2-7; cdr3_nt: TGTGCCAGCAGCTTAATGCCCGGACAGGGTATCTACGAGCAGTACTTC; cdr3_aa: CASSLMPGQGIYEQYF
d_call: .; v_call: TRBV29-1; clone_size: few; j_call: TRBJ2-5; cdr3_nt: TGCAGCGTTGGTAAAACAGGGGACTCGACCCAGTACTTC; cdr3_aa: CSVGKTGDSTQYF
d_call: .; v_call: TRBV7-9; clone_size: .; j_call: TRBJ1-2; cdr3_nt: TGTGCCAGCGCCGGGCAGGGCTATGGCTACACCTTC; cdr3_aa: CASAGQGYGYTF
d_call: TRBD1; v_call: TRBV7-2; clone_size: many; j_call: TRBJ1-1; cdr3_nt: TGTGCCAGCAGCTTAGGGACAGGGGGTGTGAACACTGAAGCTTTCTTT; cdr3_aa: CASSLGTGGVNTEAFF
d_call: TRBD1; v_call: TRBV6-5; clone_size: few; j_call: TRBJ2-7; cdr3_nt: TGTGCCAGCAGAGGGACAGGGGGTCGGCAGTACTTC; cdr3_aa: CASRGTGGRQYF
d_call: .; v_call: TRBV10-3; clone_size: .; j_call: TRBJ2-7; cdr3_nt: TGTGCCATCAGTGAATCCATCTACGAGCAGTACTTC; cdr3_aa: CAISESIYEQYF
d_call: .; v_call: TRBV29-1; clone_size: many; j_call: TRBJ2-1; cdr3_nt: TGCAGCGTTGAAGCCAGACTAGTTCCAACTGAGCAGTTCTTC; cdr3_aa: CSVEARLVPTEQFF
d_call: .; v_call: TRBV4-1; clone_size: few; j_call: TRBJ2-3; cdr3_nt: TGCGCCAGCAGCCAAGAACGGGGCCGGACAGATACGCAGTATTTT; cdr3_aa: CASSQERGRTDTQYF
d_call: .; v_call: TRBV11-2; clone_size: few; j_call: TRBJ1-2; cdr3_nt: TGTGCCAGCCGCAATTGGACGGACTATGGCTACACCTTC; cdr3_aa: CASRNWTDYGYTF
d_call: .; v_call: TRBV5-5; clone_size: few; j_call: TRBJ1-2; cdr3_nt: TGTGCCAGCAGCTTCAACCTGATCGCTGATGGCTACACCTTC; cdr3_aa: CASSFNLIADGYTF
d_call: TRBD2; v_call: TRBV7-3; clone_size: few; j_call: TRBJ2-7; cdr3_nt: TGTGCCAGCAGCGACGGGGGGATCGGGCAGTACTTC; cdr3_aa: CASSDGGIGQYF
d_call: TRBD1; v_call: TRBV28; clone_size: few; j_call: TRBJ1-1; cdr3_nt: TGTGCCAGCAGTTCACGGACAGGGGATTACAACACTGAAGCTTTCTTT; cdr3_aa: CASSSRTGDYNTEAFF
d_call: TRBD1; v_call: TRBV12-3/TRBV12-4; clone_size: many; j_call: TRBJ2-5; cdr3_nt: TGTGCCAGTAGACAGGGGGCCTTAGAGACCCAGTACTTC; cdr3_aa: CASRQGALETQYF
d_call: .; v_call: TRBV18; clone_size: few; j_call: TRBJ2-5; cdr3_nt: TGTGCCAGCTCACCCGGAGAAGGGGCCTTCGAGACCCAGTACTTC; cdr3_aa: CASSPGEGAFETQYF
d_call: TRBD2; v_call: TRBV29-1; clone_size: .; j_call: TRBJ2-4; cdr3_nt: TGCAGCGTTGAAGGGGGTCTAAGGCTAGCGGAAAACATTCAGTACTTC; cdr3_aa: CSVEGGLRLAENIQYF
d_call: .; v_call: TRBV12-3/TRBV12-4; clone_size: few; j_call: TRBJ1-4; cdr3_nt: TGTGCCAGCTCCACGGGGAGGTGGATTGAAAAACTGTTTTTT; cdr3_aa: CASSTGRWIEKLFF
d_call: .; v_call: TRBV12-3/TRBV12-4; clone_size: many; j_call: TRBJ2-2; cdr3_nt: TGTGCCAGCAGACAAACAGGGGCGGGGACCGGGGAGCTGTTTTTT; cdr3_aa: CASRQTGAGTGELFF
d_call: .; v_call: TRBV27; clone_size: many; j_call: TRBJ2-1; cdr3_nt: TGTGCCAGCAGTGCTCGTGGCAATGAGCAGTTCTTC; cdr3_aa: CASSARGNEQFF
d_call: .; v_call: TRBV6-2/TRBV6-3; clone_size: .; j_call: TRBJ2-4; cdr3_nt: TGTGCCAGCACCGACCCCAGCTACGGGAAGGCCAAAAACATTCAGTACTTC; cdr3_aa: CASTDPSYGKAKNIQYF
d_call: .; v_call: TRBV12-3/TRBV12-4; clone_size: .; j_call: TRBJ2-1; cdr3_nt: TGTGCCAGCAGTTTACTGATTAGCAATGAGCAGTTCTTC; cdr3_aa: CASSLLISNEQFF
d_call: TRBD1; v_call: TRBV27; clone_size: many; j_call: TRBJ2-3; cdr3_nt: TGTGCCAGCAGTTCGGCCCGGGACAGACCCTTACAAGCTACGCAGTATTTT; cdr3_aa: CASSSARDRPLQATQYF
d_call: .; v_call: TRBV20-1; clone_size: many; j_call: TRBJ2-1; cdr3_nt: TGCAGTGCTAGAGAGCCGTCTAGGGTCGATGAGCAGTTCTTC; cdr3_aa: CSAREPSRVDEQFF
d_call: .; v_call: TRBV29-1; clone_size: many; j_call: TRBJ2-1; cdr3_nt: TGCAGCGTTAGGCTGGGTGAGCAGTTCTTC; cdr3_aa: CSVRLGEQFF
d_call: .; v_call: TRBV7-9; clone_size: few; j_call: TRBJ1-4; cdr3_nt: TGTGCCAGCAGCTCAAGCACTAATGAAAAACTGTTTTTT; cdr3_aa: CASSSSTNEKLFF
d_call: .; v_call: TRBV20-1; clone_size: many; j_call: TRBJ1-1; cdr3_nt: TGCAGTGCTAGTCAAAGCAACACTGAAGCTTTCTTT; cdr3_aa: CSASQSNTEAFF
d_call: TRBD1; v_call: TRBV7-8; clone_size: few; j_call: TRBJ2-7; cdr3_nt: TGTGCCAGCAGCTCTAAATGGTTAGGGGGCCTCTACGAGCAGTACTTC; cdr3_aa: CASSSKWLGGLYEQYF
d_call: .; v_call: TRBV19; clone_size: .; j_call: TRBJ2-1; cdr3_nt: TGTGCCAGTAGTATAGATGGGTGGGACAATGAGCAGTTCTTC; cdr3_aa: CASSIDGWDNEQFF
d_call: .; v_call: TRBV5-1; clone_size: few; j_call: TRBJ2-2; cdr3_nt: TGCGCCAGCAGCTTTCTGGGTAGTGGAGGGATTCCCGGGGAGCTGTTTTTT; cdr3_aa: CASSFLGSGGIPGELFF
d_call: TRBD1; v_call: TRBV20-1; clone_size: few; j_call: TRBJ2-3; cdr3_nt: TGCAGTGCTTTTCCAGGGGGCCAGTCCACAGATACGCAGTATTTT; cdr3_aa: CSAFPGGQSTDTQYF
d_call: .; v_call: TRBV5-5; clone_size: few; j_call: TRBJ1-5; cdr3_nt: TGTGCCAGCAGCCTGGACGGTCATAGCAATCAGCCCCAGCATTTT; cdr3_aa: CASSLDGHSNQPQHF
d_call: TRBD1; v_call: TRBV5-1; clone_size: .; j_call: TRBJ2-7; cdr3_nt: TGCGCCAGCAGCTCGACGGGACAGGGAAGCCACGAGCAGTACTTC; cdr3_aa: CASSSTGQGSHEQYF
d_call: TRBD2; v_call: TRBV6-5; clone_size: .; j_call: TRBJ2-1; cdr3_nt: TGTGCCAGCAGTTACGGGGTGGGAGGGCCCTACAATGAGCAGTTCTTC; cdr3_aa: CASSYGVGGPYNEQFF
d_call: .; v_call: TRBV12-3/TRBV12-4; clone_size: many; j_call: TRBJ2-7; cdr3_nt: TGTGCCAGCAGTTTAGAGGCTAGCCAACTCTACGAGCAGTACTTC; cdr3_aa: CASSLEASQLYEQYF
d_call: TRBD2; v_call: TRBV6-2/TRBV6-3; clone_size: .; j_call: TRBJ2-1; cdr3_nt: TGTGCCAGCAGTTCCATTAGCGGGAGAATGAACAATGAGCAGTTCTTC; cdr3_aa: CASSSISGRMNNEQFF
d_call: .; v_call: TRBV10-3; clone_size: many; j_call: TRBJ2-2; cdr3_nt: TGTGCCATCATGACGGGAGCCCTTGGTACCGGGGAGCTGTTTTTT; cdr3_aa: CAIMTGALGTGELFF
d_call: .; v_call: TRBV20-1; clone_size: few; j_call: TRBJ1-3; cdr3_nt: TGCAGTGCTAGAGAGACAGACTTCTCTGGAAACACCATATATTTT; cdr3_aa: CSARETDFSGNTIYF
d_call: TRBD2; v_call: TRBV15; clone_size: few; j_call: TRBJ2-1; cdr3_nt: TGTGCCACCAGCAGTCCCGGGAGGGAGGGGGTTAACTACAATGAGCAGTTCTTC; cdr3_aa: CATSSPGREGVNYNEQFF
d_call: .; v_call: TRBV12-3/TRBV12-4; clone_size: .; j_call: TRBJ2-1; cdr3_nt: TGTGCCAGCATCTCGAGGGGGACCTCACACTCCTACAATGAGCAGTTCTTC; cdr3_aa: CASISRGTSHSYNEQFF